The rows below give T cell receptor beta chains drawn from one sample of a study of T cell responses to AZD1222 COVID-19 vaccine. Profiled with immunoSEQ multiplex PCR; TCRdb holds only in-frame clones, not every one. The table shows approximately 130,000 clones, with roughly nine tenths occurring only once. The starting material was peripheral blood, obtained 28 days after the second AZD1222 dose. These receptors were collected from an adult who received the AZD1222 COVID-19 vaccine. Both conserved end residues are trimmed from each CDR3. Size tells how often a clone was seen (once, few, many) or the class of an expanded clone, and some rows leave it out.

>TRBJ2-1|13|NA|TRBV19
ASSRGTSGMNEQF
>TRBJ1-1|11|NA|TRBV6-5
AILWGSDTEAF
>TRBJ2-2|12|NA|TRBV2
ASSDRRDTGELF
>TRBJ1-1|11|NA|TRBV5-8
ASSFDTYTEAF
>TRBJ1-1|13|NA|TRBV7-2
ASSARQGAGTEAF
>TRBJ1-2|15|NA|TRBV15
ATSRDPGTGANYGYT
>TRBJ1-2|14|few|TRBV10-3
AISDPKSGGENGYT
>TRBJ1-1|15|NA|TRBV15
ATSRASGTPVGTEAF
>TRBJ1-2|11|NA|TRBV19
ASSIKGGYGYT
>TRBJ1-1|9|NA|TRBV12-3/TRBV12-4
ASSSGLEAF
>TRBJ1-1|13|NA|TRBV6-6
ASSYPVLGNTEAF
>TRBJ2-1|11|once|TRBV14
ASSRAGIGEQF
>TRBJ1-1|13|NA|TRBV18
ASSPPRGVGTEAF
>TRBJ2-7|11|NA|TRBV24-1
ATSDGQESEQY
>TRBJ2-7|13|NA|TRBV2
ASSEAPGLPMEQY
>TRBJ2-2|12|NA|TRBV19
ASTDGGGTGELF
>TRBJ1-1|12|NA|TRBV10-3
AISGQGIHTEAF
>TRBJ2-2|14|NA|TRBV5-4
ASSPRTGVTTGELF
>TRBJ1-1|11|NA|TRBV19
ASSEGMNTEAF
>TRBJ2-7|11|NA|TRBV11-3
ASSSGPGYEQY
>TRBJ1-1|10|NA|TRBV6-6
ASTLMNTEAF
>TRBJ2-3|13|NA|TRBV5-1
ASHGGSGSADTQY
>TRBJ1-5|12|NA|TRBV7-2
ASSLTGPNQPQH
>TRBJ1-1|11|once|TRBV9
ASSPLPDTEAF
>TRBJ1-5|13|NA|TRBV12-5
ASGGGRGYNQPQH
>TRBJ1-4|11|NA|TRBV6-5
ASSPSSNEKLF
>TRBJ2-5|14|NA|TRBV9
ASSVAASVSQETQY
>TRBJ1-1|13|NA|TRBV9
ASSVAGQVNTEAF
>TRBJ1-5|11|NA|TRBV12-3/TRBV12-4
ASNGQFNQPQH
>TRBJ2-1|13|once|TRBV4-1
ASSPTQRGWGEQF
>TRBJ2-5|14|NA|TRBV4-1
ASSHPPGQGPETQY
>TRBJ1-2|14|few|TRBV9
ASSPRPLPGLQGYT
>TRBJ2-7|13|NA|TRBV5-1
ASSLGTGPAYEQY
>TRBJ1-5|11|NA|TRBV30
AWRGTGNQPQH
>TRBJ1-3|11|NA|TRBV30
AWSEGPGNTIY
>TRBJ1-6|13|NA|TRBV13
ASSLGDLANSPLH